These 31 T cell receptor beta chains were all obtained from the same sample, sequenced in a study of T cells in Graves' hyperthyroidism and ophthalmopathy. RNA transcripts provided the source from which TCR beta CDR3 regions were amplified. The HTBI primer set served for first-round RT-PCR of the TCR CDR3. TCRdb re-called the multiplex PCR reads through MiXCR, storing one row per CDR3 protein. The profile shows around 530,000 distinct CDR3 sequences, about 15% of them singletons. Specimen: blood. Receptors were obtained from a woman between 18 and 30 years old with Graves' ophthalmopathy.

There are many counts of this clonotype. The V and J genes are TRBV5-8 and TRBJ1-1, with a tentative D call TRBD1 (5 bases). V lost 2 bases to trimming and J lost 1 base, with 12 bases between them. CDR1 and CDR2 (germline): SGHTS, YDEGEE. The CDR3 loop spans 15 amino acids. This CDR3 reads CASSFPTAENTEAFF. The CDR3 nucleotides read TGTGCCAGCAGCTTCCCGACAGCCGAGAACACTGAAGCTTTCTTT.

In DNA, the CDR3 is TGTGCCAGCAGTCCGCGGGACAGGGGTGGGGGCTACACCTTC. It specifies CASSPRDRGGGYTF. This chain uses TRBV27 with TRBJ1-2; the match to TRBD1 covers 10 bases. CDR1 is MNHEY and CDR2 is SMNVEV in the germline V gene (reference sequence). This CDR3 has 14 amino acids. V lost 5 bases to trimming and J lost 8 bases; unmatched junction nucleotides: 8.

This clonotype was recorded many times. The chain has TRBV5-6 and TRBJ1-2, with D hard to call. This CDR3 comprises 13 residues. The V end lost 4 bases, the J end lost 8 bases, and 15 bases lay between the germline ends. The V gene's germline CDR1 is SGHDT and CDR2 YYEEEE. The CDR3: CASSRLPGEGYTF. CDR3 nucleotide sequence: TGTGCCAGCAGCCGACTCCCCGGGGAGGGCTACACCTTC.

This chain joins TRBV29-1 and TRBJ2-7; D gene unclear. Germline V gene lookup returns CDR1 SQVTM and CDR2 ANQGSEA. Trimming pared 7 bases from V and 7 bases from J, leaving 20 bases between. This CDR3 contains 13 residues. The CDR3 DNA reads as TGCAGCGCCACCATGGGCCAGAAAGGGGAGCAGTACTTC. Translated: CSATMGQKGEQYF.

At least ten counts were recorded for this clonotype. V usage is TRBV20-1 and J usage is TRBJ2-1; D is unresolved. V was shortened by 1 base and J by 7 bases, with 5 bases between the two germline ends. Germline V gene sequence: CDR1 DFQATT, CDR2 SNEGSKA (reference sequence). CDR3 size: 11 residues. The CDR3 is CSARGPNEQFF. The CDR3, as DNA: TGCAGTGCTAGAGGACCGAATGAGCAGTTCTTC.

This clonotype was recorded at least ten times. The rearrangement uses TRBV2 and TRBJ2-3, with D unclear. V gave up 2 bases and J gave up 6 bases, with 12 bases separating them. CDR1 SNHLY and CDR2 FYNNEI come from the germline V gene. The CDR3 consists of 14 residues. The CDR3 coding sequence is TGTGCCAGCAGTGAAAGTGGGCCCGTTGATACGCAGTATTTT. Translation: CASSESGPVDTQYF.

The chain joins TRBV20-1 to TRBJ1-6; 9 bases fit TRBD1. This CDR3 has 18 amino acids. J was trimmed by 1 base and V by 0 bases; bases with no gene match: 7. Germline assignment: CDR1 DFQATT and CDR2 SNEGSKA (reference sequence). The CDR3 coding sequence is TGCAGTGCTAGAGACCGGGACAGGGTCAAATCCTATAATTCACCCCTCCACTTT. Its protein product is CSARDRDRVKSYNSPLHF.

There are many counts of this clonotype. The genes are TRBV2 and TRBJ2-5, with 8 bases fitting TRBD2. V lost 6 bases to trimming and J lost 5 bases; unmatched junction nucleotides: 2. CDR3 length: 12 amino acids. Germline CDR1 reads SNHLY; CDR2 reads FYNNEI. The DNA of the CDR3 is TGTGCCAGCAGCGGGGGGGGGGAGACCCAGTACTTC. It yields the protein CASSGGGETQYF.

This clonotype was observed at least ten times. The chain recombines TRBV20-1 with TRBJ2-1; D is ambiguous. The CDR3 is 10 residues long. V lost 3 bases to trimming and J lost 10 bases, with 7 bases between them. CDR1 is DFQATT and CDR2 is SNEGSKA in the germline V gene (reference sequence). The CDR3 coding sequence is TGCAGTGCTAGTTGGGCGGAGCAGTTCTTC. Translation gives CSASWAEQFF.

This clonotype has more than one count but fewer than ten. The genes are TRBV6-1 and TRBJ2-7, with a tentative D call TRBD2 (5 bases). This CDR3 spans 16 amino acids. Deletions cut 2 bases from V and 2 bases from J, with 16 bases between. Germline loops: CDR1 MNHNS, CDR2 SASEGT. CDR3 DNA sequence: TGTGCCAGCAGTGAATATCAACTAGACCTTACCTACGAGCAGTACTTC. Amino acids: CASSEYQLDLTYEQYF.

The table lists this clonotype with a few counts. This sequence joins TRBV27 and TRBJ2-1; D may be TRBD2 (6 bases). Germline V gives CDR1 MNHEY, CDR2 SMNVEV (reference sequence). CDR3 size: 15 residues. V lost 0 bases, J lost 4 bases, and 10 bases lay in between. CDR3 protein: CASSLSRDCYNEQFF. The CDR3, as DNA: TGTGCCAGCAGTTTATCGAGGGACTGTTACAATGAGCAGTTCTTC.

This clonotype appeared a few times. This sequence joins TRBV4-1 and TRBJ1-6, with D possibly matching TRBD1 (5 bases). This CDR3 region has 17 residues. The germline V gene has CDR1 MGHRA and CDR2 YSYEKL. V was trimmed by 1 base and J by 7 bases, leaving 17 bases between them. CDR3 region: CASSQGGGFPPNSPLHF. Here the CDR3 DNA reads TGCGCCAGCAGCCAAGGGGGGGGATTTCCCCCAAATTCACCCCTCCACTTT.

This clonotype was detected many times. The J gene is TRBJ2-5, the V gene TRBV20-1; 9 bases align to TRBD1. Losses at the gene ends were 4 bases for V and 2 bases for J; bases not matched to a gene: 5. Germline CDR1 and CDR2: DFQATT and SNEGSKA (reference sequence). The CDR3 is made up of 14 amino acids. The DNA of the CDR3 is TGCAGTGCTACCACAGGGGGCCCTCAAGAGACCCAGTACTTC. Translation gives CSATTGGPQETQYF.

In this sample, this clonotype turned up a few times. The chain uses TRBV29-1 and TRBJ1-2, with 9 positions matching TRBD1. This CDR3 is 16 amino acids long. Germline V gives CDR1 SQVTM, CDR2 ANQGSEA. The ends lost 7 bases at V and 5 bases at J; junction bases unmatched: 17. The CDR3 here is CSALAPTGGVVYGYTF. The DNA for the CDR3 is TGCAGCGCCCTGGCGCCAACAGGGGGCGTAGTATATGGCTACACCTTC.

V is TRBV19 and J is TRBJ2-1; D not certain. Trimming left V 3 bases short and J 6 bases short, with 6 bases between. The germline V gene encodes CDR1 LNHDA and CDR2 SQIVND (reference sequence). The CDR3 is made up of 12 amino acids. The CDR3 is CASSISSNEQFF. CDR3 nucleotide sequence: TGTGCCAGTAGTATCTCTAGCAATGAGCAGTTCTTC.

Many counts were recorded for this clonotype. The chain uses TRBV5-1 and TRBJ2-2, with unresolved D. CDR3 size: 13 residues. Deletions cut 0 bases from V and 7 bases from J, with 7 bases between. Germline V gene lookup returns CDR1 SGHRS and CDR2 YFSETQ. CDR3 protein: CASSLEVYGELFF. Written as DNA, the CDR3 is TGCGCCAGCAGCTTGGAGGTTTACGGGGAGCTGTTTTTT.

This chain links TRBV28 with TRBJ2-7; 11 bases line up with TRBD1. After removal of 7 bases from V and 3 bases from J, the junction contained 8 bases not matched to a gene. CDR1 and CDR2 (germline): MDHEN, SYDVKM. CDR3 length: 15 amino acids. CDR3: CASKGFGTGGYEQYF. The CDR3, as DNA: TGTGCCAGCAAGGGCTTTGGGACAGGGGGCTACGAGCAGTACTTC.

Ten or more counts support this clonotype. The rearrangement links TRBV2 to TRBJ1-5, with 9 bases lining up with TRBD1. CDR1 SNHLY and CDR2 FYNNEI come from the germline V gene. This CDR3 region has 13 residues. In nucleotides, the CDR3 is TGTGCAAGGGGACAGGGCCTAAATCAGCCCCAGCATTTT. This encodes CARGQGLNQPQHF.

This clonotype came up many times. The gene calls are TRBV5-6 and TRBJ1-1; 10 bases fit TRBD1. Germline V gene data show CDR1 as SGHDT and CDR2 as YYEEEE. The CDR3 totals 16 residues. J was trimmed by 3 bases and V by 4 bases; bases with no gene match: 9. CDR3 sequence (DNA): TGTGCCAGCAGCCGGGACAGGGGAAAGGGACACACTGAAGCTTTCTTT. This translates into CASSRDRGKGHTEAFF.

V and J are TRBV6-6 and TRBJ2-2, with D perhaps given as TRBD1 or TRBD2 (5 bases each). Germline-derived CDR1 and CDR2 are MNHNY and SVGAGI (reference sequence). The V end was cut by 0 bases, the J end by 6 bases, with 8 bases between. The CDR3 runs 14 residues. CDR3 DNA: TGTGCCAGCAGTTACTCGATGGGGGCCGGGGAGCTGTTTTTT. It specifies CASSYSMGAGELFF.

This clonotype was observed a handful of times. The V and J genes are TRBV19 and TRBJ2-7, with D possibly called TRBD1 or TRBD2 (5 bases each). V was trimmed by 8 bases and J by 2 bases, leaving 19 bases between them. This CDR3 is built from 15 residues. Germline lookup yields CDR1 LNHDA and CDR2 SQIVND (reference sequence). Here the CDR3 reads CASSFRPGQTYEQYF. The DNA for the CDR3 is TGTGCCAGTTCTTTCCGCCCGGGGCAAACCTACGAGCAGTACTTC.

The chain uses TRBV28 and TRBJ1-2; D not certain. Trimming took off 4 bases at V and 0 bases at J, with 15 bases between the two ends. The CDR3 is made up of 16 amino acids. In germline, CDR1 is MDHEN, CDR2 SYDVKM. This CDR3 is CASSSVPEQANYGYTF. The DNA for the CDR3 is TGTGCCAGCAGTTCAGTCCCCGAACAAGCTAACTATGGCTACACCTTC.

Worth noting for this clonotype: With a much larger clone just one base away, this may be a read error. The gene calls are TRBV7-9 and TRBJ2-7; possibly TRBD1 for D (6 bases). The CDR3 runs 13 residues. Per germline, CDR1 SEHNR and CDR2 FQNEAQ (reference sequence). Trimming cost V 7 bases and J 5 bases, with 15 bases left between them. The CDR3 reads CASNAVRTDEQYF. In DNA form, the CDR3 reads TGTGCCAGCAACGCAGTACGGACAGACGAGCAGTACTTC.

There are many counts of this clonotype. The V call is TRBV7-3, the J call TRBJ2-1; the D is unclear. V gave up 5 bases and J gave up 1 base, with 12 bases separating them. Germline V gene data show CDR1 as SGHTA and CDR2 as FQGTGA. CDR3 length: 15 residues. CDR3 in DNA: TGTGCCAGCAGCCTACTTCTCGGGTCCTACAATGAGCAGTTCTTC. Protein: CASSLLLGSYNEQFF.

This clonotype was picked up many times. V gene TRBV6-1 combines with J gene TRBJ2-1, with 7 positions matching TRBD2. The V segment lost 5 bases and the J segment 9 bases; nucleotides outside the gene matches: 7. Germline CDR1 reads MNHNS; CDR2 reads SASEGT. CDR3 length: 13 amino acids. The CDR3 DNA sequence: TGTGCCAGCAGTCCCGGGGGGACGGGTGAGCAGTTCTTC. Translated, it gives CASSPGGTGEQFF.

This clonotype was counted ten times or more. The CDR3 nucleotides read TGTGCCTGGAGGGTCGCGGGTGAAGGATCACCCCTCCACTTT. Translation: CAWRVAGEGSPLHF. This chain uses TRBV30 with TRBJ1-6, with no clear D. Per germline, CDR1 GTSNPN and CDR2 SVGIG (reference sequence). The CDR3 covers 14 residues. V gave up 3 bases and J gave up 10 bases, with 16 bases separating them.

A few counts support this clonotype. This sequence joins TRBV27 and TRBJ2-7; 7 nucleotides line up with TRBD1. V lost 8 bases, J lost 5 bases, and 6 bases stayed unmatched. CDR3 length: 12 residues. Per germline, CDR1 MNHEY and CDR2 SMNVEV (reference sequence). In nucleotides, the CDR3 is TGTGCCAGCGCAAAAGGGGGCGACGAGCAGTACTTC. This translates into CASAKGGDEQYF.

This clonotype was picked up a small number of times. This chain joins TRBV9 and TRBJ2-7; 11 bases line up with TRBD1. The trim removed 0 bases at V and 3 bases at J, leaving 2 bases unmatched. CDR3 length equals 15 residues. Germline lookup yields CDR1 SGDLS and CDR2 YYNGEE. The DNA for the CDR3 is TGTGCCAGCAGCGTAGAGGGACAGGGGGACTACGAGCAGTACTTC. Translated: CASSVEGQGDYEQYF.

This clonotype has more than one count but fewer than ten. The genes are TRBV6-1 and TRBJ2-3; TRBD2 aligns across 13 bases. Germline CDR1 is MNHNS and CDR2 is SASEGT. There are 17 residues in the CDR3. V was pared by 5 bases and J by 0 bases, with 5 bases of the junction left unmatched. The CDR3 bases are TGTGCCAGCAGTCGCGGACTAGCGGGAGTGAGCACAGATACGCAGTATTTT. Translated, it gives CASSRGLAGVSTDTQYF.

This clonotype was picked up a small number of times. The genes are TRBV6-1 and TRBJ1-5, with D unresolved. The germline V and J ends were trimmed by 6 bases and 0 bases, with 12 bases remaining between them. Germline CDR1 MNHNS, CDR2 SASEGT. This CDR3 is 15 amino acids long. CDR3 nucleotide sequence: TGTGCCAGCAGGACGCGGGCCCATAGCAATCAGCCCCAGCATTTT. Encoded protein: CASRTRAHSNQPQHF.

This clonotype occurred many times. The chain is built from TRBV7-9 and TRBJ2-3; tentatively, D is TRBD1 (6 bases). Germline-derived CDR1 and CDR2 are SEHNR and FQNEAQ (reference sequence). This CDR3 region has 15 residues. V lost 7 bases to trimming and J lost 0 bases, with 14 bases between them. CDR3 protein: CASTPLQGSTDTQYF. CDR3 bases: TGTGCCAGCACGCCTCTTCAGGGGAGCACAGATACGCAGTATTTT.